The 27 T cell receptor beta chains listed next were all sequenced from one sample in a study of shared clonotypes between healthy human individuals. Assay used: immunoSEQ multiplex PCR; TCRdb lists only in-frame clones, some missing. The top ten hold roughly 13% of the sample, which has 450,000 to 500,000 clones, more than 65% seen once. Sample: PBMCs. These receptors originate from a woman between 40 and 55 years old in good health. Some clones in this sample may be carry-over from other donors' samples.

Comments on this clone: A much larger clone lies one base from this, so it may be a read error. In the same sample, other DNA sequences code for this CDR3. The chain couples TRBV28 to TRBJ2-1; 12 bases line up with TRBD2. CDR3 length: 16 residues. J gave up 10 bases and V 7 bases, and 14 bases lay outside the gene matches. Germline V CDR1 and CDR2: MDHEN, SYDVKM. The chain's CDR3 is CASIKAGTSGFNEQFF. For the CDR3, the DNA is TGTGCCAGCATTAAAGCCGGGACTAGCGGGTTTAACGAGCAGTTCTTC.

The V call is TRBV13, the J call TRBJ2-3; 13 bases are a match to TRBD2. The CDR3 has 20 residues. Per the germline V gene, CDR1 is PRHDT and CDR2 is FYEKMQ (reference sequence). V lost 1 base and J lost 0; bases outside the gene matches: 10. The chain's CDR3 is CASSLASGTSGEGSTDTQYF. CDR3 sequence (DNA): TGTGCCAGCAGCTTAGCCTCCGGGACTAGCGGGGAGGGTAGCACAGATACGCAGTATTTT.

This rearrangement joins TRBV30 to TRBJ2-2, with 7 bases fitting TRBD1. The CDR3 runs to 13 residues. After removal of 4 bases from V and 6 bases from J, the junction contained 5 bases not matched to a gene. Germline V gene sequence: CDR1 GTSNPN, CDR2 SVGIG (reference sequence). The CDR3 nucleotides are TGTGCCTGGAACAGGGGAATAGCCGGGGAGCTGTTTTTT. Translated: CAWNRGIAGELFF.

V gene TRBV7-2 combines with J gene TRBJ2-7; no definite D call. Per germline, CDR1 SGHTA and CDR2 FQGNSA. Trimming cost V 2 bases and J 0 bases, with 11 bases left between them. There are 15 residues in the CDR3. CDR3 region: CASSLSNVVSYEQYF. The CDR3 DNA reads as TGTGCCAGCAGCTTATCGAATGTGGTCTCCTACGAGCAGTACTTC.

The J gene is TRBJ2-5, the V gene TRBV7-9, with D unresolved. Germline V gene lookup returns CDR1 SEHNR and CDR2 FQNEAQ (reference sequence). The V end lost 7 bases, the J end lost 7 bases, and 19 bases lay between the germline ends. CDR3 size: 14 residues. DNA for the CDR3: TGTGCCAGCAACCCTCCAAGCGAGTCACGGACCCAGTACTTC. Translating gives CASNPPSESRTQYF. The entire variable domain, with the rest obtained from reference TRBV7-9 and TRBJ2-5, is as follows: DTGVSQNPRHKITKRGQNVTFRCDPISEHNRLYWYRQTLGQGPEFLTYFQNEAQLEKSRLLSDRFSAERPKGSFSTLEIQRTEQGDSAMYLCASNPPSESRTQYFGPGTRLLVL.

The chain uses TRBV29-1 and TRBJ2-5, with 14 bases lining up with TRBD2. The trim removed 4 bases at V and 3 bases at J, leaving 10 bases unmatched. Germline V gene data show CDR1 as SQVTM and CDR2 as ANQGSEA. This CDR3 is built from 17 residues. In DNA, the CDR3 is TGCAGCGTTGTGCCCCGGCGGGGACTAGCGGGAGAAGAGACCCAGTACTTC. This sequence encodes CSVVPRRGLAGEETQYF.

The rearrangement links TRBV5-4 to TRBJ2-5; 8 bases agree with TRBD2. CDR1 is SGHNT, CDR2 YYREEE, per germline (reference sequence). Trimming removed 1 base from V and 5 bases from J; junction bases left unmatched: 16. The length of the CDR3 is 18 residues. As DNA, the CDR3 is TGTGCCAGCAGCTTGTTGAGGCAAGGGGCGGGAGGCGGCGAGACCCAGTACTTC. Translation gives CASSLLRQGAGGGETQYF.

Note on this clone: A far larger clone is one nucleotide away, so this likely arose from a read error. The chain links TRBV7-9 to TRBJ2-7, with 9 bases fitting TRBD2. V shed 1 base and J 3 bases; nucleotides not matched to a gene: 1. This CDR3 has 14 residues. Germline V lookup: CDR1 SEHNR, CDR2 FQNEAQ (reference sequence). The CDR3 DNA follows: TGTGCCAGCAGCTTAGGGACTAGCGACTACGAGCAGTACTTC. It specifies CASSLGTSDYEQYF. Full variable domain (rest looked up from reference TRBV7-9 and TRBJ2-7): DTGVSQNPRHKITKRGQNVTFRCDPISEHNRLYWYRQTLGQGPEFLTYFQNEAQLEKSRLLSDRFSAERPKGSFSTLEIQRTEQGDSAMYLCASSLGTSDYEQYFGPGTRLTVT.

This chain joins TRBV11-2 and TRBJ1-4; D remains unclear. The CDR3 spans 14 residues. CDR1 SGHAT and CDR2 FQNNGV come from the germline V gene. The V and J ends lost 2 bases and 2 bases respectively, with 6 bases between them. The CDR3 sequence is CASSLMATNEKLFF. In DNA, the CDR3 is TGTGCCAGCAGCTTAATGGCGACTAATGAAAAACTGTTTTTT.

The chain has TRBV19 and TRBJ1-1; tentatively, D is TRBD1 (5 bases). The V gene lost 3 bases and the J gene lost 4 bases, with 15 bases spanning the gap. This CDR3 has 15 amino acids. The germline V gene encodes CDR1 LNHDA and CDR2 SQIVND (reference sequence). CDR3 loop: CASSINGGSSTEAFF. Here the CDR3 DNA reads TGTGCCAGTAGTATCAACGGGGGATCGAGCACTGAAGCTTTCTTT.

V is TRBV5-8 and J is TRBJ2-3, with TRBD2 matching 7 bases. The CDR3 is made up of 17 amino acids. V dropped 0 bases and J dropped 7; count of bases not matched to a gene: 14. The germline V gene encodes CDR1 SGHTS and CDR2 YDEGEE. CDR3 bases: TGTGCCAGCAGCTTGGCCGGGGGGATACCATCGAGGAATACGCAGTATTTT. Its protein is CASSLAGGIPSRNTQYF. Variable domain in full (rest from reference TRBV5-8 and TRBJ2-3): EAGVTQSPTHLIKTRGQQATLRCSPISGHTSVYWYQQALGLGLQFLLWYDEGEERNRGNFPPRFSGRQFPNYSSELNVNALELEDSALYLCASSLAGGIPSRNTQYFGPGTRLTVL.

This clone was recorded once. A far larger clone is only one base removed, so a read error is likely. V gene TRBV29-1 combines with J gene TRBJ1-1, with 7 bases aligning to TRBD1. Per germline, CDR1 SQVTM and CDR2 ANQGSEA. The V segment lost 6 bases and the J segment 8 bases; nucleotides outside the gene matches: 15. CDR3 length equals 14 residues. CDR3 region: CSVANRDSLLEAFF. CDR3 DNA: TGCAGCGTAGCAAACCGGGACAGCCTTTTAGAAGCTTTCTTT.

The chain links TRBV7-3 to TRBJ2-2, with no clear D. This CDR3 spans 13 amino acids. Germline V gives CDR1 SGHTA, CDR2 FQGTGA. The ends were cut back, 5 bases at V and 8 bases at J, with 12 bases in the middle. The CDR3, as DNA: TGTGCCAGCAGCCCTCATACAATAGGGGAGCTGTTTTTT. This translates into CASSPHTIGELFF.

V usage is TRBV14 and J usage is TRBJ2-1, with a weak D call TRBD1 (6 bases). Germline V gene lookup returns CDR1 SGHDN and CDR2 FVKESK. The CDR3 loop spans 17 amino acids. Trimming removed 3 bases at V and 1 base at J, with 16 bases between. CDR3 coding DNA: TGTGCCAGCAGCCAGAACAGGGCCTTGGGATCCTACAATGAGCAGTTCTTC. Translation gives CASSQNRALGSYNEQFF. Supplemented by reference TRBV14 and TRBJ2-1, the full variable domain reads EAGVTQFPSHSVIEKGQTVTLRCDPISGHDNLYWYRRVMGKEIKFLLHFVKESKQDESGMPNNRFLAERTGGTYSTLKVQPAELEDSGVYFCASSQNRALGSYNEQFFGPGTRLTVL.

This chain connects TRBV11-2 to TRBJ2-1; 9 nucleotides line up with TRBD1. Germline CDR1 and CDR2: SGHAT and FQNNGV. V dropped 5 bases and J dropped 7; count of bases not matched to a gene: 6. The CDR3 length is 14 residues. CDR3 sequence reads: CASSLDRGWNEQFF. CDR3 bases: TGTGCCAGCAGCCTCGACAGGGGGTGGAATGAGCAGTTCTTC.

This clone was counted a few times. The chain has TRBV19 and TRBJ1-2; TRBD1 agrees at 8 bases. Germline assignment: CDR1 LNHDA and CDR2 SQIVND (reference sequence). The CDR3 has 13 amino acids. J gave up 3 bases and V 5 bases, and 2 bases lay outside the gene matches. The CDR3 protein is CASSLQGDYGYTF. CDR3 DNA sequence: TGTGCCAGTAGTTTACAGGGGGACTATGGCTACACCTTC.

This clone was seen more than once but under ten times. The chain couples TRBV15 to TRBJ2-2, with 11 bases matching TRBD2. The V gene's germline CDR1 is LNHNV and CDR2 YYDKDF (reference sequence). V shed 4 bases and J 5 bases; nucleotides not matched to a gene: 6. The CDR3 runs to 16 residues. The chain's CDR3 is CATSIVAGGGTGELFF. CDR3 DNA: TGTGCCACCAGCATCGTAGCGGGAGGGGGAACCGGGGAGCTGTTTTTT.

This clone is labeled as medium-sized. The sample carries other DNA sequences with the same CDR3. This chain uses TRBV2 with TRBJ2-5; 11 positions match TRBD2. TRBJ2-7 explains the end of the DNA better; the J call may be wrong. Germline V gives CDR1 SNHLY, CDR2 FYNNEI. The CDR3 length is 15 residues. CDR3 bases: TGTGCCACACCCGGGGCTAGCGGGAGGTCCTACGAGCAGTACTTC. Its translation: CATPGASGRSYEQYF.

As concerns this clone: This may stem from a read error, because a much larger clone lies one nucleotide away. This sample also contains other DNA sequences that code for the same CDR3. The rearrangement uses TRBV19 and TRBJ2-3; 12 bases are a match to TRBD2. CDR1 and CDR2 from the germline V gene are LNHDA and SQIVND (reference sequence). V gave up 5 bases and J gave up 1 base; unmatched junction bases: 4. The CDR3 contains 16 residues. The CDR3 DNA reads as TGTGCCAGTAGTTCGCTAGCGGGGGGGGGCACAGATACGCAGTATTTT. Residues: CASSSLAGGGTDTQYF.

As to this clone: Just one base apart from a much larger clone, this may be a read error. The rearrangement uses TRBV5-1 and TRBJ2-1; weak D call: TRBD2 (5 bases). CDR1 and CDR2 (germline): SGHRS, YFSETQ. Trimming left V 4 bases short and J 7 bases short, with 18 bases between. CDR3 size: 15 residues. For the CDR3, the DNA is TGCGCCAGCAGCGTCGCAGACCTAGCCTCGAATGAGCAGTTCTTC. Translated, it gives CASSVADLASNEQFF.

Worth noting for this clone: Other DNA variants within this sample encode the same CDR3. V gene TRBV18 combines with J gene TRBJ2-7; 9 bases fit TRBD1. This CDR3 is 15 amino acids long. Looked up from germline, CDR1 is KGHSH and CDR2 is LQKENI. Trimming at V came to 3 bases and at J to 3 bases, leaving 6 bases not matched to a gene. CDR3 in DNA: TGTGCCAGCTCACCTCTGGGACAGGGTATCTACGAGCAGTACTTC. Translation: CASSPLGQGIYEQYF.

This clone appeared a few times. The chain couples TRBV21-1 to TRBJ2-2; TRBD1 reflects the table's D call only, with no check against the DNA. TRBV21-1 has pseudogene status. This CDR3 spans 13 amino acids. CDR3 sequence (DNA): TGTGCCAGCAGCAACAGGGACACCGGGGAGCTGTTTTTT. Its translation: CASSNRDTGELFF.

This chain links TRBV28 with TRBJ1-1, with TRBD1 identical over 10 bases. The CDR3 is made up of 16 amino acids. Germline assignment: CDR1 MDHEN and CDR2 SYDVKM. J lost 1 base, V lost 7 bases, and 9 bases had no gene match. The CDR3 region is CASTPGDRGPNTEAFF. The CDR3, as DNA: TGTGCCAGCACCCCGGGGGACAGGGGACCGAACACTGAAGCTTTCTTT.

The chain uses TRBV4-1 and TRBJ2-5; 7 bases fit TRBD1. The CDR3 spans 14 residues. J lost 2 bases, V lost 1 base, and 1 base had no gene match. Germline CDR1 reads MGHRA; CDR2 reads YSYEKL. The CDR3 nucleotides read TGCGCCAGCAGCCAAGCGGGACAGCAAGAGACCCAGTACTTC. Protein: CASSQAGQQETQYF.

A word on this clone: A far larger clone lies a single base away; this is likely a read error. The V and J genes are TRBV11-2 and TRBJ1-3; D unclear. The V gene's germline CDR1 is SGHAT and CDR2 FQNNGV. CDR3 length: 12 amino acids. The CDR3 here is CASTRSGDTIYF. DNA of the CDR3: TGTGCCAGCACCCGCTCTGGAGACACCATATATTTT.

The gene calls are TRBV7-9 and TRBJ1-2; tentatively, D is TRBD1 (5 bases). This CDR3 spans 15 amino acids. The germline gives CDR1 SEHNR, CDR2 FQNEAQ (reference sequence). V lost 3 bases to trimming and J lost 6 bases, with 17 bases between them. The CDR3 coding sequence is TGTGCCAGCAGCTTCTCAGGGATCGGGCGTCATGGCTACACCTTC. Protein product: CASSFSGIGRHGYTF.

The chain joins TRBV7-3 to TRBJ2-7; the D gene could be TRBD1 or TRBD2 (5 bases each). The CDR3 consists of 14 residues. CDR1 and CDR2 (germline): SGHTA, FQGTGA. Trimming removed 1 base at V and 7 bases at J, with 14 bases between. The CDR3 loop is CASSLRGALGEQYF. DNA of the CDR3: TGTGCCAGCAGCTTAAGAGGGGCCTTGGGAGAGCAGTACTTC.